Following are 21 T cell receptor beta chains from one sample sequenced in a study of T-cell memory formation after mild COVID-19. One entry per CDR3 protein, called by TCRdb with MiXCR from the 5' RACE reads. The repertoire holds about 560,000 distinct CDR3 sequences, 17% seen once, with roughly 7.7% in the top ten. The sequencing sample was made of PBMCs or a T cell subset sorted from them (not recorded which). The source is an adult woman who had mild COVID-19 (a few samples of this study predate the infection). Cell type and time point are not known.

This clonotype was detected a few times. The V call is TRBV4-3, the J call TRBJ2-3; 7 nucleotides agree with TRBD2. The CDR3 is 16 amino acids. With 1 base clipped from V and 0 bases from J, the junction kept 4 bases outside the gene matches. Germline CDR1 and CDR2: LGHNA and YSLEER. In nucleotides, the CDR3 is TGCGCCAGCAGCCAAGGTGCTAGCGGTAGCACAGATACGCAGTATTTT. It translates to CASSQGASGSTDTQYF.

This clonotype was recorded a few times. The chain recombines TRBV7-9 with TRBJ2-5, with D tentatively TRBD2 (6 bases). The ends were cut back, 5 bases at V and 1 base at J, with 11 bases in the middle. This CDR3 contains 14 residues. CDR1 and CDR2 from the germline V gene are SEHNR and FQNEAQ (reference sequence). DNA for the CDR3: TGTGCCAGCAGCCGTTATAGCGGCCAAGAGACCCAGTACTTC. It encodes CASSRYSGQETQYF.

This clonotype was recorded a few times. The V and J genes are TRBV7-2 and TRBJ2-7; D is perhaps TRBD1 (5 bases). Germline CDR1 reads SGHTA; CDR2 reads FQGNSA. V was pared by 3 bases and J by 3 bases, with 9 bases between. The CDR3 spans 13 residues. Written as DNA, the CDR3 is TGTGCCAGCAGCTTTGGACACCGCTACGAGCAGTACTTC. Amino acids: CASSFGHRYEQYF.

CDR3 loop: CSARGKRTLQETQYF. DNA for the CDR3: TGCAGTGCTAGAGGGAAGCGGACCCTACAAGAGACCCAGTACTTC. The chain links TRBV20-1 to TRBJ2-5; a weak D match, TRBD2 (5 bases). The CDR3 loop spans 15 amino acids. V gave up 1 base and J gave up 2 bases, with 14 bases separating them. CDR1 is DFQATT, CDR2 SNEGSKA, per germline (reference sequence).

This clonotype has a handful of counts. V is TRBV6-2 or TRBV6-3 and J is TRBJ2-1, with unresolved D. V lost 4 bases and J 8 bases, leaving 9 bases between the germline ends. CDR1 is MNHEY, CDR2 SVGEGT, per germline. This CDR3 region has 12 residues. CDR3 protein: CASSSRPDEQFF. CDR3 nucleotides: TGTGCCAGCAGTTCTAGACCCGATGAGCAGTTCTTC.

This clonotype was detected a few times. The chain links TRBV5-1 to TRBJ1-1; D is perhaps TRBD1 (5 bases). Looked up from germline, CDR1 is SGHRS and CDR2 is YFSETQ. The CDR3 has 17 residues. V lost 0 bases, J lost 0 bases, and 15 bases lay in between. The CDR3 here is CASSLGNRGPLNTEAFF. For the CDR3, the DNA is TGCGCCAGCAGCTTGGGTAATCGGGGCCCCCTGAACACTGAAGCTTTCTTT.

A few counts support this clonotype. J is TRBJ2-1 and V is TRBV18; 10 bases align to TRBD2. CDR1 and CDR2 (germline): KGHSH, LQKENI. The CDR3 consists of 15 residues. With V trimmed by 2 bases and J by 9 bases, 7 bases remained unmatched. The CDR3, as DNA: TGTGCCAGCTCACCAGGTGGGACTAGCGATGTTGAGCAGTTCTTC. Amino acid sequence: CASSPGGTSDVEQFF.

This clonotype was observed a few times. The V gene is TRBV7-9, the J gene TRBJ1-1; possible D gene TRBD1, 5 bases. The CDR3 totals 13 residues. The V end lost 5 bases, the J end lost 3 bases, and 10 bases lay between the germline ends. Per the germline V gene, CDR1 is SEHNR and CDR2 is FQNEAQ (reference sequence). CDR3 protein: CASSGGDYTEAFF. CDR3 nucleotides: TGTGCCAGCAGCGGGGGTGATTACACTGAAGCTTTCTTT.

The rearrangement uses TRBV12-3 or TRBV12-4 and TRBJ2-3; D is perhaps TRBD1 (6 bases). The CDR3 is 14 residues long. Trimming took 6 bases from V and 3 from J, leaving 13 bases between them. This CDR3 reads CASRYRERTDTQYF. In DNA, the CDR3 is TGTGCCAGCAGGTACAGGGAGAGGACAGATACGCAGTATTTT.

The rearrangement joins TRBV5-1 to TRBJ2-1; D remains unclear. The CDR3 contains 16 residues. Trimming removed 0 bases from V and 3 bases from J, with 13 bases in between. Germline values: CDR1 SGHRS, CDR2 YFSETQ. CDR3 amino acids: CASSLAGPGDYNEQFF. CDR3 sequence (DNA): TGCGCCAGCAGCTTGGCAGGACCAGGAGACTACAATGAGCAGTTCTTC.

The genes are TRBV28 and TRBJ1-5; the D gene is possibly TRBD1 (5 bases). V was trimmed by 8 bases and J by 5 bases, leaving 7 bases between them. Looked up from germline, CDR1 is MDHEN and CDR2 is SYDVKM. There are 11 residues in the CDR3. This chain's CDR3 is CASGTDQPQHF. The DNA of the CDR3 is TGTGCCAGCGGGACGGATCAGCCCCAGCATTTT. The whole variable domain, remainder taken from reference TRBV28 and TRBJ1-5, is DVKVTQSSRYLVKRTGEKVFLECVQDMDHENMFWYRQDPGLGLRLIYFSYDVKMKEKGDIPEGYSVSREKKERFSLILESASTNQTSMYLCASGTDQPQHFGDGTRLSIL.

In its sample, this clonotype was seen a few times. J is TRBJ1-1 and V is TRBV20-1; TRBD1 might be the D (5 bases). The length of the CDR3 is 14 residues. Germline V CDR1 and CDR2: DFQATT, SNEGSKA (reference sequence). V lost 0 bases to trimming and J lost 0 bases, with 8 bases between them. This CDR3 reads CSARDREVNTEAFF. CDR3 nucleotide sequence: TGCAGTGCTAGAGACAGGGAGGTGAACACTGAAGCTTTCTTT.

This clonotype was counted a few times. This chain links TRBV18 with TRBJ2-3, with D possibly being TRBD2 (5 bases). Trimming shortened V by 3 bases and J by 6 bases, and 16 bases separated the two germline ends. Germline assignment: CDR1 KGHSH and CDR2 LQKENI. The CDR3 is 15 residues long. The CDR3 sequence: CASSPLLRGFDTQYF. Here the CDR3 DNA reads TGTGCCAGCTCACCCCTGCTACGAGGGTTCGATACGCAGTATTTT.

This clonotype was counted many times. The junction departs from germline at one end; a sequencing error may be responsible. The rearrangement uses TRBV5-1 and TRBJ1-1; D ambiguous. This CDR3 region has 13 residues. Per the germline V gene, CDR1 is SGHRS and CDR2 is YFSETQ. DNA of the CDR3: TGTGCCAGCAGCTTATGGGGGAACACTGAAGCTTTCTTT. Translating gives CASSLWGNTEAFF.

V and J are TRBV7-9 and TRBJ1-5; perhaps TRBD1 as D (6 bases). The CDR3 is 17 residues long. V was pared by 3 bases and J by 3 bases, with 18 bases between. Germline CDR1 reads SEHNR; CDR2 reads FQNEAQ (reference sequence). The CDR3 spells CASSLSRGGWNNQPQHF. In DNA, the CDR3 is TGTGCCAGCAGCTTGTCCCGAGGGGGATGGAACAATCAGCCCCAGCATTTT.

This clonotype was seen a few times. The V gene is TRBV5-5, the J gene TRBJ2-7; maybe TRBD2 (5 bases). V was pared by 3 bases and J by 2 bases, with 18 bases between. This CDR3 is built from 16 residues. Looked up from germline, CDR1 is SGHKS and CDR2 is YYEKEE (reference sequence). CDR3 protein: CASSSGTYSVAYEQYF. The CDR3 DNA follows: TGTGCCAGCAGCTCCGGCACCTATAGCGTGGCCTACGAGCAGTACTTC. The complete variable domain, with remaining parts taken from reference TRBV5-5 and TRBJ2-7, reads DAGVTQSPTHLIKTRGQQVTLRCSPISGHKSVSWYQQVLGQGPQFIFQYYEKEERGRGNFPDRFSARQFPNYSSELNVNALLLGDSALYLCASSSGTYSVAYEQYFGPGTRLTVT.

This clonotype was picked up a small number of times. The J gene is TRBJ1-6, the V gene TRBV7-8; TRBD1 matches at 7 bases. Germline values: CDR1 SGHVS, CDR2 FQNEAQ. V lost 1 base, J lost 8 bases, and 8 bases stayed unmatched. This CDR3 has 16 amino acids. CDR3 in DNA: TGTGCCAGCAGCTTAGGGCAGGGGGTTATGTATTCACCCCTCCACTTT. This codes for CASSLGQGVMYSPLHF.

The chain couples TRBV18 to TRBJ1-2, with 10 bases that match TRBD1. Looked up from germline, CDR1 is KGHSH and CDR2 is LQKENI. Losses at the gene ends were 0 bases for V and 4 bases for J; bases not matched to a gene: 2. The CDR3 sequence is 15 residues long. The CDR3 DNA reads TGTGCCAGCTCACCACCAGGGGACAGGGGCTATGGCTACACCTTC. Translated: CASSPPGDRGYGYTF. Together with reference TRBV18 and TRBJ1-2, the CDR3 gives the full variable domain: NAGVMQNPRHLVRRRGQEARLRCSPMKGHSHVYWYRQLPEEGLKFMVYLQKENIIDESGMPKERFSAEFPKEGPSILRIQQVVRGDSAAYFCASSPPGDRGYGYTFGSGTRLTVV.

This clonotype was counted between two and nine times. V and J are TRBV27 and TRBJ2-7, with D unclear. The germline V gene has CDR1 MNHEY and CDR2 SMNVEV (reference sequence). Trimming cost V 10 bases and J 1 base, with 26 bases left between them. This CDR3 comprises 17 residues. CDR3 sequence: CATPSDGRPLFSYEQYF. In DNA, the CDR3 is TGTGCCACCCCCTCCGACGGACGACCCCTTTTTTCCTACGAGCAGTACTTC.

This clonotype was counted only a few times. The chain links TRBV6-5 to TRBJ2-5; tentatively, D is TRBD2 (6 bases). The V gene's germline CDR1 is MNHEY and CDR2 SVGAGI. This CDR3 contains 13 residues. V shed 6 bases and J shed 5 bases, with 13 bases lying between them. CDR3 sequence: CASSYGLLETQYF. The DNA of the CDR3 is TGTGCCAGCAGCTACGGACTATTGGAGACCCAGTACTTC.

This clonotype showed up just a few times. The chain has TRBV7-8 and TRBJ1-4, with D uncertain. The V gene lost 3 bases and the J gene lost 6 bases, with 11 bases spanning the gap. The CDR3 consists of 14 residues. Germline assignment: CDR1 SGHVS and CDR2 FQNEAQ. Here the CDR3 DNA reads TGTGCCAGCAGCTTCGGAACAGTGGATGAAAAACTGTTTTTT. Its translation: CASSFGTVDEKLFF.